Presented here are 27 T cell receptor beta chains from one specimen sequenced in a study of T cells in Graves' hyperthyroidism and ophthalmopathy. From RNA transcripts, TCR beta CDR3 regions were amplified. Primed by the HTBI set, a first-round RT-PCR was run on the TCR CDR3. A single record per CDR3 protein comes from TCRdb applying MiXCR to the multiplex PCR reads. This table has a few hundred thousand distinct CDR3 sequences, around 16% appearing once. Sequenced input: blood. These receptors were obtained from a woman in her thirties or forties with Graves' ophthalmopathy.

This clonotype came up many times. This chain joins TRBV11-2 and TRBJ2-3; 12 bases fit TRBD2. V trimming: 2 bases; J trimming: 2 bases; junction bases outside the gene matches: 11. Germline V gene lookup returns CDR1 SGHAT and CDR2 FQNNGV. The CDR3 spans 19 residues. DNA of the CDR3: TGTGCCAGCAGCTTAACCAGTCTGACTAGCGGGGGCAACACAGATACGCAGTATTTT. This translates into CASSLTSLTSGGNTDTQYF.

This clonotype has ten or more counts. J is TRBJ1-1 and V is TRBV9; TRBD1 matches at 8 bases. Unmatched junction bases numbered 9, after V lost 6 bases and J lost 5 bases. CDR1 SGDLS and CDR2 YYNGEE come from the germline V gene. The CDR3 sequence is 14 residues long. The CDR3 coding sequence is TGTGCCAGCAATAGGACAGGGAGAGGAACTGAAGCTTTCTTT. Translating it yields CASNRTGRGTEAFF.

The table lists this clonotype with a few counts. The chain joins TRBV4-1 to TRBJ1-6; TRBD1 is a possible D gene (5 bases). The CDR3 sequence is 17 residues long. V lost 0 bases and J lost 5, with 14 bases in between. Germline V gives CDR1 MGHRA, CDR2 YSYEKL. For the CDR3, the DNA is TGCGCCAGCAGCCAAGATATAGGGGCAGGCCATAATTCACCCCTCCACTTT. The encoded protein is CASSQDIGAGHNSPLHF.

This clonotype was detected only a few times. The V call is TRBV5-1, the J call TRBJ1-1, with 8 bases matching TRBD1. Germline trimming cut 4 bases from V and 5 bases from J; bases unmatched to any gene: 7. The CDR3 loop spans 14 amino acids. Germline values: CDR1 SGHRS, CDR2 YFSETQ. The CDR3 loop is CASSTRTGRTEAFF. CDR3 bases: TGCGCCAGCAGCACGAGGACAGGGAGGACTGAAGCTTTCTTT.

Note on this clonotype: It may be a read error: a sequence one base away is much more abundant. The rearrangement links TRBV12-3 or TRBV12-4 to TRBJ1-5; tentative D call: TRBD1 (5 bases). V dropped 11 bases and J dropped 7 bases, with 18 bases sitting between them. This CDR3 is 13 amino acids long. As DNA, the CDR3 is TGTGCCGGCGCAACGGGGGAAGACCAGCCCCAGCATTTT. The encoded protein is CAGATGEDQPQHF.

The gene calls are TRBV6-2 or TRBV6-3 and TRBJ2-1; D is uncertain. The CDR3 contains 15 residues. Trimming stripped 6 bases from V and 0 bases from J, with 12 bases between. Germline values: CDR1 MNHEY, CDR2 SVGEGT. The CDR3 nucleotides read TGTGCCAGCAGCCCATGGCGGCCCTCCTACAATGAGCAGTTCTTC. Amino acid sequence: CASSPWRPSYNEQFF.

The CDR3 DNA follows: TGCAGTGCTAAACCGGGACAGGGGACCCACGAGCAGTACTTC. This encodes CSAKPGQGTHEQYF. The genes are TRBV20-1 and TRBJ2-7, with 10 bases fitting TRBD1. Per the germline V gene, CDR1 is DFQATT and CDR2 is SNEGSKA (reference sequence). The CDR3 runs to 14 residues. The trim removed 4 bases at V and 5 bases at J, leaving 8 bases unmatched.

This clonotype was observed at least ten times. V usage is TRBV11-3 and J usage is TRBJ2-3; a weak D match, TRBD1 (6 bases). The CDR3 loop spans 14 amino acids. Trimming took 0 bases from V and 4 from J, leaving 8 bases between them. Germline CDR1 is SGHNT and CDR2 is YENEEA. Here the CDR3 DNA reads TGTGCCAGCAGCTTAGAACAGGGCTCAGATACGCAGTATTTT. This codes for CASSLEQGSDTQYF. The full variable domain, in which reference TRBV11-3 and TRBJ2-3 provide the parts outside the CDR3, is EAGVVQSPRYKIIEKKQPVAFWCNPISGHNTLYWYLQNLGQGPELLIRYENEEAVDDSQLPKDRFSAERLKGVDSTLKIQPAELGDSAVYLCASSLEQGSDTQYFGPGTRLTVL.

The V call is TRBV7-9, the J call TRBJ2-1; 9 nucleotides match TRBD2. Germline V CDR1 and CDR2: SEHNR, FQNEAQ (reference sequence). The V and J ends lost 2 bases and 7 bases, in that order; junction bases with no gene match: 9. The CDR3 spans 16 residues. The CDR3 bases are TGTGCCAGCAGCTTACGGGGTAGCGGGAGCTGGAATGAGCAGTTCTTC. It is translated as CASSLRGSGSWNEQFF.

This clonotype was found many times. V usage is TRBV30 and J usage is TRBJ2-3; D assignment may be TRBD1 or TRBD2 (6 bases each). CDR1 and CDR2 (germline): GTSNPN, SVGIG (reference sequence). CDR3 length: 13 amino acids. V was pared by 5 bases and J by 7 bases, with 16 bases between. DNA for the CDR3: TGTGCCTGGGCCTTCGGGGGCGATAATACGCAGTATTTT. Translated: CAWAFGGDNTQYF.

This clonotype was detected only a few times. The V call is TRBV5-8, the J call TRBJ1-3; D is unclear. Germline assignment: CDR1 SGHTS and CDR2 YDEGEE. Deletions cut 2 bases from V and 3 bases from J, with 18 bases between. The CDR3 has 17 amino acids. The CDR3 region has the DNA TGTGCCAGCAGCTTTCCCACGTGGTCCTCTGATGGAAACACCATATATTTT. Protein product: CASSFPTWSSDGNTIYF.

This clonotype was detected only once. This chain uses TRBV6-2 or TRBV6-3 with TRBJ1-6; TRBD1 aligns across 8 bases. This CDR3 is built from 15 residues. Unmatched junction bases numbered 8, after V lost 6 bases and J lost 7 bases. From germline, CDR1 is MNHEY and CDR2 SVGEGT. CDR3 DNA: TGTGCCAGCAGCCTCCACGGACAGGGAAATTCACCCCTCCACTTT. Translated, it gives CASSLHGQGNSPLHF.

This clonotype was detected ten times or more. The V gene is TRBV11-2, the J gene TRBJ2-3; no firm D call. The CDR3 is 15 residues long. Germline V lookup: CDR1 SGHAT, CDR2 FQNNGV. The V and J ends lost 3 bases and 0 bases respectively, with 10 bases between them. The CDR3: CASSFTRASTDTQYF. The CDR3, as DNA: TGTGCCAGCAGCTTTACGCGAGCTAGCACAGATACGCAGTATTTT.

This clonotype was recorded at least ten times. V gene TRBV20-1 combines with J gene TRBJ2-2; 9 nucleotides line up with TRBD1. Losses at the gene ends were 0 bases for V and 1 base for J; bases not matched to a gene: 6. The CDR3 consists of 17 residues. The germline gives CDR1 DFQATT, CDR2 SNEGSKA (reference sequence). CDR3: CSARDPGGQGNTGELFF. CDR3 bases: TGCAGTGCTAGAGATCCCGGGGGACAGGGGAACACCGGGGAGCTGTTTTTT.

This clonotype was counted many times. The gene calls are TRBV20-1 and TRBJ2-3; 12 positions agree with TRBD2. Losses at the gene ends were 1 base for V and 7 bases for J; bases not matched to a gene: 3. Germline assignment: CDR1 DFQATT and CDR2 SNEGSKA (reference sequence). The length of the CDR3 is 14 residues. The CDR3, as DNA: TGCAGTGCTAGAGGACTAGCGGGAGTAAATACGCAGTATTTT. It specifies CSARGLAGVNTQYF.

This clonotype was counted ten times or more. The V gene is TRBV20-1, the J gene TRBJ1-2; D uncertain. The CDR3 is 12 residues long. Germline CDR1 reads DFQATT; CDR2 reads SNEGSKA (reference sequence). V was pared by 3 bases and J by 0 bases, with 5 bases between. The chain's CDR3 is CSASRPNYGYTF. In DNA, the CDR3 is TGCAGTGCTAGTCGCCCTAACTATGGCTACACCTTC.

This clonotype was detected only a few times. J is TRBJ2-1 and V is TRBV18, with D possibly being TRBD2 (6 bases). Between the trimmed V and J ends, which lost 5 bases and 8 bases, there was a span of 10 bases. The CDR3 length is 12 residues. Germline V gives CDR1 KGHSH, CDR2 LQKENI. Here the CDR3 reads CASSSSSDEQFF. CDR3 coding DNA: TGTGCCAGCTCATCATCTAGCGATGAGCAGTTCTTC. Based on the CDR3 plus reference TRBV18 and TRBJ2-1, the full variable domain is NAGVMQNPRHLVRRRGQEARLRCSPMKGHSHVYWYRQLPEEGLKFMVYLQKENIIDESGMPKERFSAEFPKEGPSILRIQQVVRGDSAAYFCASSSSSDEQFFGPGTRLTVL.

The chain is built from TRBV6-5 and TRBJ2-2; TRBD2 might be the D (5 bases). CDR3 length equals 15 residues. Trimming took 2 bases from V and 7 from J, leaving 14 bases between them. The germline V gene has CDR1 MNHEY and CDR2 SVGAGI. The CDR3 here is CASSYRSLGGGELFF. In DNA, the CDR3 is TGTGCCAGCAGTTACAGGTCCCTCGGAGGCGGGGAGCTGTTTTTT.

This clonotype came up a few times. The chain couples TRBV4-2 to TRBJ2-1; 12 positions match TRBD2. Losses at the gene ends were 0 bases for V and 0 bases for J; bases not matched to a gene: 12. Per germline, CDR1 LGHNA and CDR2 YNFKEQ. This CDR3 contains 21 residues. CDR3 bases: TGTGCCAGCAGCCAAGATCCCAACCTAGCGGGAGGGGCCCGCTCCTACAATGAGCAGTTCTTC. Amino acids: CASSQDPNLAGGARSYNEQFF.

The CDR3 sequence: CSAKTTYEQYF. CDR3 sequence (DNA): TGCAGTGCAAAGACTACCTACGAGCAGTACTTC. The chain joins TRBV20-1 to TRBJ2-7, with D perhaps matching TRBD2 (5 bases). From germline, CDR1 is DFQATT and CDR2 SNEGSKA (reference sequence). The CDR3 consists of 11 residues. Trimming took off 6 bases at V and 2 bases at J, with 8 bases between the two ends.

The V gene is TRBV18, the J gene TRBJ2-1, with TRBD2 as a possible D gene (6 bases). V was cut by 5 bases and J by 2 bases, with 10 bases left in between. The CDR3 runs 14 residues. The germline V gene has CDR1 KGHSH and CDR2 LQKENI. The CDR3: CASSFAGTYNEQFF. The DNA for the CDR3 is TGTGCCAGCTCATTCGCGGGAACCTACAATGAGCAGTTCTTC.

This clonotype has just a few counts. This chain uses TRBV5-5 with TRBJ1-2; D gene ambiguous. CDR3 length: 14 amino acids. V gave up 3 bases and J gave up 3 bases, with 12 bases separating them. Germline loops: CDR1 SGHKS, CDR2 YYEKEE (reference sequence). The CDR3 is CASSSDWADYGYTF. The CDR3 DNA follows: TGTGCCAGCAGCTCAGATTGGGCTGACTATGGCTACACCTTC.

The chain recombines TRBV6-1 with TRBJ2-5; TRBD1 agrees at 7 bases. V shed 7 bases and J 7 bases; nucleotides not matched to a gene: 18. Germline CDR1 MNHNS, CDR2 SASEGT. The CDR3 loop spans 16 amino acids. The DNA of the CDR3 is TGTGCCAGCACCAGACAAGAGGGGGCTGGTCGGGTGACCCAGTACTTC. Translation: CASTRQEGAGRVTQYF.

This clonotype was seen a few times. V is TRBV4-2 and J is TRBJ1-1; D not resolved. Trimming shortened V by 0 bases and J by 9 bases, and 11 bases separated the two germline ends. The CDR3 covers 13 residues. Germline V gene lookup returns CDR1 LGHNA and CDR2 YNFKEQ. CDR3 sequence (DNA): TGTGCCAGCAGCCAAGAAAGCGCCACCAAAGCTTTCTTT. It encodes CASSQESATKAFF.

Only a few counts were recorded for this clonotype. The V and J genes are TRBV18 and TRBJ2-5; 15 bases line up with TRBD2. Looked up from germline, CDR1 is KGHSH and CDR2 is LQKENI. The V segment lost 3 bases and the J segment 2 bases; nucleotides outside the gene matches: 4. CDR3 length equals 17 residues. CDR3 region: CASSPPGLAGGQETQYF. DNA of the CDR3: TGTGCCAGCTCACCGCCCGGACTAGCGGGGGGGCAAGAGACCCAGTACTTC.

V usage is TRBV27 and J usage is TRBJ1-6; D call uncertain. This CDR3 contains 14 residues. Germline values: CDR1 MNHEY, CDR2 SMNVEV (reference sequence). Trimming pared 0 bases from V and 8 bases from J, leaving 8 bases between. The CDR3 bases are TGTGCCAGCAGTTTATCGGAGGTAGATTCACCCCTCCACTTT. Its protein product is CASSLSEVDSPLHF.

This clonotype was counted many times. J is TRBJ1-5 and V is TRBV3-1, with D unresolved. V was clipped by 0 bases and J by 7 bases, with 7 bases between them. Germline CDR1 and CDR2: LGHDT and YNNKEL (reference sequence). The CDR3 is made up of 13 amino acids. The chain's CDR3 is CASSQERHQPQHF. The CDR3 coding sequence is TGTGCCAGCAGCCAAGAAAGACACCAGCCCCAGCATTTT.